This T cell receptor beta chain appears in the sequencing data of a study of cytotoxic CD8 clonotypes in ibrutinib-treated CLL. Across the whole study: Mean productive templates were 255,043; mean productive rearrangements were around 86,000. Overall study findings and caveats: Relative to age-matched healthy donors, clonality at baseline was higher, and it tracked circulating CD8+ T-cell counts. Private clonotypes, not public ones, expanded at ibrutinib response. The study found clonality rose at ibrutinib response, then fell toward baseline at progression.

Turning to this clone: Its antigen is unidentified.

V gave up 3 bases and J gave up 5 bases; unmatched junction bases: 4. CDR3 length: 14 amino acids. The germline CDR1 and CDR2 sequences are KGHSH and LQKENI. The data were produced by immunoSEQ multiplex PCR, yet TCRdb's version contains in-frame clones alone and is incomplete. In the table there are tens of thousands of clones, 69% of which are singletons. This chain joins TRBV18 and TRBJ1-2; the match to TRBD1 covers 9 bases. The sequence was obtained from a human donor with chronic lymphocytic leukemia. The material sequenced was PBMCs, taken before ibrutinib treatment. The CDR3 here is CASSPKGQGYGYTF. The CDR3 DNA reads as TGTGCCAGCTCACCGAAGGGACAGGGTTATGGCTACACCTTC.